This T cell receptor (beta chain) was found in a study of CD8 T cells in ankylosing spondylitis. As for this clonotype: Its antigen is unknown.

General study results and limits: A TCR beta motif of fewer than 10 highly homologous variants seemed to mark ankylosing spondylitis blood.

TCRdb reprocessed the 5' RACE reads via MiXCR and lists one record per CDR3 protein. The sample consists of around 450,000 distinct CDR3 sequences, roughly 25% of them appearing once. Input material: blood, either unsorted or a sorted T cell fraction (not recorded which). The TCR comes from a male donor with ankylosing spondylitis.

The CDR3 nucleotides read TGTGCCAGCAGCTTAGAAACACTCTACAATGAGCAGTTCTTC. Translating gives CASSLETLYNEQFF. The genes are TRBV11-2 and TRBJ2-1, with unresolved D. Trimming left V 0 bases short and J 3 bases short, with 6 bases between. This CDR3 contains 14 residues. The germline V gene encodes CDR1 SGHAT and CDR2 FQNNGV.